Sequencing of this T cell receptor beta chain was carried out in a study of blood T cell repertoires in COVID-19. On the study more broadly: The United States, Italy and Spain supplied acute and convalescent COVID-19 samples. The analysed material was cDNA or gDNA that came from T cells, B-cell-depleted T cells, or PBMCs.

As processed by the authors: Cell counts per sample came from amplifying reference gene primers. Profiled with immunoSEQ multiplex PCR; TCRdb holds only in-frame clones, not every one. V and J calls and clone size come straight from that table; D and trimming were deduced from the DNA. The table records a few hundred thousand clones, approximately 83% of them present only once. V lost 0 bases and J 2 bases, leaving 12 bases between the germline ends. There are 15 residues in the CDR3. Germline V gene data show CDR1 as SGDLS and CDR2 as YYNGEE. The TCR comes from an older woman with acute or convalescent COVID-19. What was sequenced was peripheral blood. This chain connects TRBV9 to TRBJ2-7; possibly TRBD1 for D (6 bases). The CDR3 coding sequence is TGTGCCAGCAGCGTAGTCTCGGACAGCCCCTACGAGCAGTACTTC. Translation gives CASSVVSDSPYEQYF.